This TCR beta chain originates from a study of tumor-infiltrating lymphocytes in primary liver carcinoma. Co-extraction of both nucleic acids (RNA and DNA) used about 18-31 mg of unsorted bulk tissue. This clonotype qualifies as medium-sized. The CDR3 spans 14 residues. V lost 1 base, J lost 10 bases, and 8 bases stayed unmatched. CDR1 is SGHVS and CDR2 is FQNEAQ in the germline V gene. Constant-region priming of around 500 ng total RNA yielded TCR beta cDNA. Sequencing libraries for TCR beta derived from three nested multiplex PCR rounds that used slightly modified ARM-PCR. PCR rounds one and two used TRBV1-TRBV30 forward primers with a C-beta reverse primer for 10 cycles each. TCRdb ran MiXCR on the multiplex PCR reads and lists one entry per CDR3 protein. The sample holds 40,000 to 50,000 distinct CDR3 sequences; over 65% are singletons and the top ten take 20% to 30%.

The genes are TRBV7-8 and TRBJ2-7, with 9 bases identical to TRBD1. The sample was liver tumor tissue from sampling region 3. The subset was: tumor region T3, left-lateral pole. The receptor was derived from a man in his forties or fifties with primary liver carcinoma and hepatitis B virus infection. CDR3 residues: CASSLGYRDRDQYF. The CDR3 DNA reads as TGTGCCAGCAGCTTAGGGTACAGGGACAGGGACCAGTACTTC.